The source of this T cell receptor (beta chain) is a study of T-cell memory formation after mild COVID-19. Trimming removed 2 bases from V and 7 bases from J, with 11 bases in between. Germline CDR1 MRHNA, CDR2 SNTAGT. The CDR3 length is 13 residues. Using its own MiXCR run on the 5' RACE reads, TCRdb lists one record per CDR3 protein. The table lists 400,000 to 500,000 distinct CDR3 sequences, about 24% of them singletons. This clonotype turned up a few times. The sample comprised PBMCs or a T cell subset sorted from them (not recorded which). The chain employs TRBV6-4 and TRBJ2-5; TRBD2 is a possible D gene (6 bases). This sequence was found in an adult woman who had mild COVID-19 (a few samples of this study predate the infection). Cell type and time point are not known. CDR3 in amino acids: CASSDLEGGTQYF. CDR3 DNA sequence: TGTGCCAGCAGTGACCTGGAGGGTGGGACCCAGTACTTC.